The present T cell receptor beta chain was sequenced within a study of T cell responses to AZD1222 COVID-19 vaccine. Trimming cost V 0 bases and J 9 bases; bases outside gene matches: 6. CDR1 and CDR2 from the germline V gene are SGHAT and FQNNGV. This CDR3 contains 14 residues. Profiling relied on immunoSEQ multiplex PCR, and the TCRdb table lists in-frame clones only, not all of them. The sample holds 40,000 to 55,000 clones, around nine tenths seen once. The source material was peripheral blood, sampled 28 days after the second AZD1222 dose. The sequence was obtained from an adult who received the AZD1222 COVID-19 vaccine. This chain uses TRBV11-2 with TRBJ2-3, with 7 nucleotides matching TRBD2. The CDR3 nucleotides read TGTGCCAGCAGCTTAGATCCAACGGGAGGCACGCAGTATTTT. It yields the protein CASSLDPTGGTQYF.